The T cell receptor beta chain described here comes from a study of T cell changes during pregnancy in multiple sclerosis. Assay: immunoSEQ multiplex PCR; the TCRdb copy retains only in-frame clones and omits some. The profile shows tens of thousands of clones, approximately 94% of them singletons. Trimming took off 4 bases at V and 1 base at J, with 17 bases between the two ends. Germline loops: CDR1 SGDLS, CDR2 YYNGEE. The CDR3 has 16 residues. This rearrangement joins TRBV9 to TRBJ2-5; D ambiguous. The sample in question was peripheral blood, obtained in the third trimester of pregnancy. This receptor was identified in a female donor with multiple sclerosis, enrolled in a pregnancy study. The DNA of the CDR3 is TGTGCCAGCAGCCAAGCGAAGCGCAATACCCAAGAGACCCAGTACTTC. It yields the protein CASSQAKRNTQETQYF.